This TCR beta chain was sequenced for a study of HIV-infected patients and healthy controls. The germline CDR1 and CDR2 sequences are MNHEY and SMNVEV (reference sequence). The V gene lost 4 bases and the J gene lost 2 bases, with 10 bases spanning the gap. CDR3 length: 14 residues. Findings and limits, study-wide: Healthy control repertoires had roughly threefold more distinct CDR3s than untreated HIV+ repertoires, and higher Shannon diversity.

The repertoire came from unfractionated whole blood and reflected all unsorted peripheral T cells. RNA came from roughly 2.5 ml of peripheral blood. cDNA was made from 500 ng RNA using alpha and beta constant primers. Separate chain-specific third strand synthesis with multiplexing indices produced the alpha and beta libraries. A 5' RACE adapter with a random hexamer and the SP2 primer site was joined to cDNA. TCRdb processed the 5' RACE reads anew with MiXCR; each CDR3 protein has one entry. The sample holds 15,000 or so distinct CDR3 sequences; around 6.7% are singletons and the top ten take roughly 8%. By its share, this clonotype is medium-sized (0.01 to 0.1%). No antigen is known for it.

The rearrangement uses TRBV27 and TRBJ2-3, with unresolved D. The TCR was taken from an adult in good health. Input material: blood. CDR3 amino acids: CASSYGPLTDTQYF. In DNA, the CDR3 is TGTGCCAGCAGTTATGGCCCTCTCACAGATACGCAGTATTTT.